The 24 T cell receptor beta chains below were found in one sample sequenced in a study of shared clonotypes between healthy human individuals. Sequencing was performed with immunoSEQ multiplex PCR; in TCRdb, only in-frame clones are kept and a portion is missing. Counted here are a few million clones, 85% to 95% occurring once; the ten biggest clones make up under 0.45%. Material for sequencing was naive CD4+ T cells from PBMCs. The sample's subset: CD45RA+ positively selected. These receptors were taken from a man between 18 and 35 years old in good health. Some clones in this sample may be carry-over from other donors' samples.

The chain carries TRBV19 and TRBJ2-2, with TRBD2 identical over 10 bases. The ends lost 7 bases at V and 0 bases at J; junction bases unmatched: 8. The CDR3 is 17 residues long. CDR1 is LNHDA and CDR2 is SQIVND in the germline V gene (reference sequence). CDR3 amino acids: CASIASGGPANTGELFF. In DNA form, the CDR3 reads TGTGCCAGTATAGCTAGCGGGGGCCCGGCGAACACCGGGGAGCTGTTTTTT. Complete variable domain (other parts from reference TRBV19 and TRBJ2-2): DGGITQSPKYLFRKEGQNVTLSCEQNLNHDAMYWYRQDPGQGLRLIYYSQIVNDFQKGDIAEGYSVSREKKESFPLTVTSAQKNPTAFYLCASIASGGPANTGELFFGEGSRLTVL.

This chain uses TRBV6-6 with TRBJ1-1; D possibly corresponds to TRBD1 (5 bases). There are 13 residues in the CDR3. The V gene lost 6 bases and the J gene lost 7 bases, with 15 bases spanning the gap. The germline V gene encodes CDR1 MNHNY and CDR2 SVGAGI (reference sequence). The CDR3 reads CASSQGTRGEAFF. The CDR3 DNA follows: TGTGCCAGCAGCCAGGGCACCCGGGGTGAAGCTTTCTTT.

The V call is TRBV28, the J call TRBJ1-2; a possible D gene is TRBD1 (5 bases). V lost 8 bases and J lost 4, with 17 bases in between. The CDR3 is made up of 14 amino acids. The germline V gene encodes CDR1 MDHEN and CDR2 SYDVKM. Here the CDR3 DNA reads TGTGCCAGCCATACATTGGGGCCTGTCTATGGCTACACCTTC. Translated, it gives CASHTLGPVYGYTF.

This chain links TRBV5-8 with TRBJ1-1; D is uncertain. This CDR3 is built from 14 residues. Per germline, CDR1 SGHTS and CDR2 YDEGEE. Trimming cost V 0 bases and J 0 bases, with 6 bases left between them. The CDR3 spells CASSLGHMNTEAFF. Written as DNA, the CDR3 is TGTGCCAGCAGCTTGGGACATATGAACACTGAAGCTTTCTTT. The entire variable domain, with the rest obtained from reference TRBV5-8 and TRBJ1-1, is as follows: EAGVTQSPTHLIKTRGQQATLRCSPISGHTSVYWYQQALGLGLQFLLWYDEGEERNRGNFPPRFSGRQFPNYSSELNVNALELEDSALYLCASSLGHMNTEAFFGQGTRLTVV.

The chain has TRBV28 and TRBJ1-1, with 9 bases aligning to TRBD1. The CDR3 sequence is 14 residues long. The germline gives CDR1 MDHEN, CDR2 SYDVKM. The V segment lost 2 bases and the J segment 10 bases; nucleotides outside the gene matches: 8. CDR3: CASSLLPATGGAFF. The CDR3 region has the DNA TGTGCCAGCAGTTTACTTCCCGCGACAGGGGGAGCTTTCTTT. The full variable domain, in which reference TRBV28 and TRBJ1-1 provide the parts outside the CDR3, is DVKVTQSSRYLVKRTGEKVFLECVQDMDHENMFWYRQDPGLGLRLIYFSYDVKMKEKGDIPEGYSVSREKKERFSLILESASTNQTSMYLCASSLLPATGGAFFGQGTRLTVV.

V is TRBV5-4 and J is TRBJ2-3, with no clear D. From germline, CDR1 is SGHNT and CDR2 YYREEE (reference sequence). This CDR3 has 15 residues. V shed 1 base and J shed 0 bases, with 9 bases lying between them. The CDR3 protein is CASSLYDTSTDTQYF. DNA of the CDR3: TGTGCCAGCAGCTTGTACGATACTAGCACAGATACGCAGTATTTT.

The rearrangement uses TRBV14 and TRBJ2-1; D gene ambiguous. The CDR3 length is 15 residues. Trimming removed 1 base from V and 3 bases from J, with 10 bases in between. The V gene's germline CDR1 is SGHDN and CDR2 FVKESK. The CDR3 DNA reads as TGTGCCAGCAGCCAAGCCCTCCAATACTACAATGAGCAGTTCTTC. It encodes CASSQALQYYNEQFF.

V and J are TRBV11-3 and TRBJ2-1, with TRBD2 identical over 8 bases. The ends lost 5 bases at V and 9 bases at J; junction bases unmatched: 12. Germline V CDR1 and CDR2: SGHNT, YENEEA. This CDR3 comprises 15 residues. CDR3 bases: TGTGCCAGCAGCCGTTCCGGGACTAGTTCAGGTGAGCAGTTCTTC. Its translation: CASSRSGTSSGEQFF.

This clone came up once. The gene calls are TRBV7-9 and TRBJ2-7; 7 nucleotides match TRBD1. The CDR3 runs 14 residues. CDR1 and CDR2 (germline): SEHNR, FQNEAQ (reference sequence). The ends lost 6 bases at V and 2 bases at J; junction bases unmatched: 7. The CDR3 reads CASRSGTETYEQYF. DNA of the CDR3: TGTGCCAGCAGATCCGGGACAGAGACCTACGAGCAGTACTTC.

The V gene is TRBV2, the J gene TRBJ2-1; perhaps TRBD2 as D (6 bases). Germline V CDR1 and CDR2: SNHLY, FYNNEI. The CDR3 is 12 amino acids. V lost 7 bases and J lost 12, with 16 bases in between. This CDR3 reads CASNRQDYRQFF. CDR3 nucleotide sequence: TGTGCCAGCAATCGGCAGGACTACCGGCAGTTCTTC.

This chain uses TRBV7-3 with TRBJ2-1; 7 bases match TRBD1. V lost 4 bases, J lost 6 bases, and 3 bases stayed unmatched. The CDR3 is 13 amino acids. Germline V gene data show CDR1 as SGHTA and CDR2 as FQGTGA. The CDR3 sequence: CASSWGTANEQFF. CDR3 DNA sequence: TGTGCCAGCAGCTGGGGGACAGCCAATGAGCAGTTCTTC.

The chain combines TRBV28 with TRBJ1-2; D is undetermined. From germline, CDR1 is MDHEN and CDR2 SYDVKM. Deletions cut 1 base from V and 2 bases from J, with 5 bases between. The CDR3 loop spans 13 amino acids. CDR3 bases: TGTGCCAGCAGTTTATATGACAACTATGGCTACACCTTC. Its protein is CASSLYDNYGYTF.

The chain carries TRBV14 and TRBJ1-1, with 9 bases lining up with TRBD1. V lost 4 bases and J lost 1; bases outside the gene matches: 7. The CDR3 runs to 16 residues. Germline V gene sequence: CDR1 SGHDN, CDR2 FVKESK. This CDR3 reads CASSRRDRATNTEAFF. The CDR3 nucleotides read TGTGCCAGCAGCCGCCGGGACAGGGCTACGAACACTGAAGCTTTCTTT.

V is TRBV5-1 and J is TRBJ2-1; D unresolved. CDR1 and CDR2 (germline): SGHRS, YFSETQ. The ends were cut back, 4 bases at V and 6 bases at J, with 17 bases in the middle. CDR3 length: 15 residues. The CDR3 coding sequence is TGCGCCAGCAGCCCCCGGGTCCAAAAGAGCAATGAGCAGTTCTTC. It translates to CASSPRVQKSNEQFF.

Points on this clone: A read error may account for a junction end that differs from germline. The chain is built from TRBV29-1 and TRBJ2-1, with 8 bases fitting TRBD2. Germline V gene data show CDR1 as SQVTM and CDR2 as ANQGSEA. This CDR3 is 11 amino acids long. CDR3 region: CSVDPSGRAVF. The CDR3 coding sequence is TGCAGCGTGGACCCTAGCGGGCGCGCGGTCTTC.

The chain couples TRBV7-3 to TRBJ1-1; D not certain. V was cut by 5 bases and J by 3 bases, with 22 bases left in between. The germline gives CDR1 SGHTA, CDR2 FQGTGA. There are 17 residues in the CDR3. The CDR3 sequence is CASSIQIIQAWDTEAFF. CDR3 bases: TGTGCCAGCAGCATCCAAATAATTCAAGCTTGGGACACTGAAGCTTTCTTT.

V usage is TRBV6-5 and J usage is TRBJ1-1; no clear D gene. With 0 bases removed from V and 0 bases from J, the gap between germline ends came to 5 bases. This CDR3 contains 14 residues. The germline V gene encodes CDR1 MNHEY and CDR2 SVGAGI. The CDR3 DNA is TGTGCCAGCAGTTACTCGTCCCTGAACACTGAAGCTTTCTTT. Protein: CASSYSSLNTEAFF.

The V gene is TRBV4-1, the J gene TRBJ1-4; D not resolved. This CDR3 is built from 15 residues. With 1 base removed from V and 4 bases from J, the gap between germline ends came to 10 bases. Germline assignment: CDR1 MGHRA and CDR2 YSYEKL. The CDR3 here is CASSQATTYNEKLFF. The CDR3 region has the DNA TGCGCCAGCAGCCAAGCGACAACTTATAATGAAAAACTGTTTTTT.

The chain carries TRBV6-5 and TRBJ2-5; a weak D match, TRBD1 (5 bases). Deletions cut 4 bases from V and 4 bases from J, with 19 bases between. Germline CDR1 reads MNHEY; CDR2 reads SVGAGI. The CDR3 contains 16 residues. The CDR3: CASSSRKAGKRETQYF. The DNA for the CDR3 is TGTGCCAGCAGTTCCCGTAAGGCAGGGAAAAGAGAGACCCAGTACTTC.

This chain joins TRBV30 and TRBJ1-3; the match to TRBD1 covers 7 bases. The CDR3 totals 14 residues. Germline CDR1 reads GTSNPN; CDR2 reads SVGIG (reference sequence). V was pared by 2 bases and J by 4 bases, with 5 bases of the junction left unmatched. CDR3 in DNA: TGTGCCTGGAGTCCGGGACAGAGAGGAAACACCATATATTTT. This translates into CAWSPGQRGNTIYF. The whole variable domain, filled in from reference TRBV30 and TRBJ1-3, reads SQTIHQWPATLVQPVGSPLSLECTVEGTSNPNLYWYRQAAGRGLQLLFYSVGIGQISSEVPQNLSASRPQDRQFILSSKKLLLSDSGFYLCAWSPGQRGNTIYFGEGSWLTVV.

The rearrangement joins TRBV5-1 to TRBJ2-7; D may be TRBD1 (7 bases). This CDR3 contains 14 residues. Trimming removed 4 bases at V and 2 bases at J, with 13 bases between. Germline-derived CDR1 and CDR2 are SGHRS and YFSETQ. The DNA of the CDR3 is TGCGCCAGCAGCCGCGGGACAGAAGCCTACGAGCAGTACTTC. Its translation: CASSRGTEAYEQYF.

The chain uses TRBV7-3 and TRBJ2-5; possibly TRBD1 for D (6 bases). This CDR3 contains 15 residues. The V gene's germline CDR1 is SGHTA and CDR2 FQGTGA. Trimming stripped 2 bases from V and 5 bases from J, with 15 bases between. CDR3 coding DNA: TGTGCCAGCAGCTTATATAAGTCTACAGGGGAGACCCAGTACTTC. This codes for CASSLYKSTGETQYF.

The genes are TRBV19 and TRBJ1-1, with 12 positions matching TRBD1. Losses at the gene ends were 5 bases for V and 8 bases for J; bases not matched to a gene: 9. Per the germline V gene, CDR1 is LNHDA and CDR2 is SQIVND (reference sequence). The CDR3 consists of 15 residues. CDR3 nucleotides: TGTGCCAGTAGTCCCCGGGACAGGGGGCATGCGGAAGCTTTCTTT. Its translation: CASSPRDRGHAEAFF.

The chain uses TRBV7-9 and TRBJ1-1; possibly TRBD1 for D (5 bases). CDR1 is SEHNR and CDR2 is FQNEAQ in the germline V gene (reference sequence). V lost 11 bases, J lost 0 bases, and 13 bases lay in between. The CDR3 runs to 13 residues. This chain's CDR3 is CAVSRGMNTEAFF. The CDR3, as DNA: TGTGCCGTCAGTCGGGGCATGAACACTGAAGCTTTCTTT.